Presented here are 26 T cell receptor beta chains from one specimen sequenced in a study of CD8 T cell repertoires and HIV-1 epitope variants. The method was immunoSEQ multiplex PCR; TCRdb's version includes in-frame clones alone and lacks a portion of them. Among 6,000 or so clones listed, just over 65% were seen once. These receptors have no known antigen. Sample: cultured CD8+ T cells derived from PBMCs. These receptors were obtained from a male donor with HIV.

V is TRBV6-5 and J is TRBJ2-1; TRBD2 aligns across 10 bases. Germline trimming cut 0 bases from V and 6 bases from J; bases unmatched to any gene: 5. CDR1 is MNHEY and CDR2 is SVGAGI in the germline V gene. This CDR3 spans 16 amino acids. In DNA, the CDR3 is TGTGCCAGCAGTTACTCGGCTAGCGGGAGCGGCAATGAGCAGTTCTTC. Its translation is CASSYSASGSGNEQFF.

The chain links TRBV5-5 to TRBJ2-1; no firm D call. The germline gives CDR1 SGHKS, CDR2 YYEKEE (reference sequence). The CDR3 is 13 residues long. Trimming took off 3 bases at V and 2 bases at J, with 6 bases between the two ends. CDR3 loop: CASSSSTYNEQFF. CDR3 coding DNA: TGTGCCAGCAGCTCGAGTACCTACAATGAGCAGTTCTTC. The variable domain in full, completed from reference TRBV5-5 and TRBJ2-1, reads DAGVTQSPTHLIKTRGQQVTLRCSPISGHKSVSWYQQVLGQGPQFIFQYYEKEERGRGNFPDRFSARQFPNYSSELNVNALLLGDSALYLCASSSSTYNEQFFGPGTRLTVL.

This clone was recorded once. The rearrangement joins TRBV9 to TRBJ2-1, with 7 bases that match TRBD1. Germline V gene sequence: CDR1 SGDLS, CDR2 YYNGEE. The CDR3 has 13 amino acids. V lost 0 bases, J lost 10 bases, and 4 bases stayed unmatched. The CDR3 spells CASSVDRGREQFF. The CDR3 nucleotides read TGTGCCAGCAGCGTAGACAGGGGTCGGGAGCAGTTCTTC. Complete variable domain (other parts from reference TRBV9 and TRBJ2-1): DSGVTQTPKHLITATGQRVTLRCSPRSGDLSVYWYQQSLDQGLQFLIQYYNGEERAKGNILERFSAQQFPDLHSELNLSSLELGDSALYFCASSVDRGREQFFGPGTRLTVL.

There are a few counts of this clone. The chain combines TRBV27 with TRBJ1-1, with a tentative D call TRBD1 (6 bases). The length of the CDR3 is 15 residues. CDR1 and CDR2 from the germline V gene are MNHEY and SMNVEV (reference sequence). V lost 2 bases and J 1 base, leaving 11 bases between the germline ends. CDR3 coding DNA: TGTGCCAGCAGTTTAGTTGGGGGCCGGAACACTGAAGCTTTCTTT. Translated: CASSLVGGRNTEAFF.

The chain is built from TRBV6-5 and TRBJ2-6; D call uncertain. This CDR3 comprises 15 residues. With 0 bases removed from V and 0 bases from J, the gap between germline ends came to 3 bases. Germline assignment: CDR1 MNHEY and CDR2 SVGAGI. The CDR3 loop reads CASSYSFSGANVLTF. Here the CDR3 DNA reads TGTGCCAGCAGTTACTCCTTCTCTGGGGCCAACGTCCTGACTTTC.

The CDR3 is CASRDSSSSYNSPLHF. The CDR3 DNA follows: TGTGCCAGCAGGGACAGTTCAAGCTCCTATAATTCACCCCTCCACTTT. This chain connects TRBV27 to TRBJ1-6; tentatively, D is TRBD1 (6 bases). The CDR3 contains 16 residues. V lost 6 bases to trimming and J lost 0 bases, with 12 bases between them. Germline V gene data show CDR1 as MNHEY and CDR2 as SMNVEV (reference sequence).

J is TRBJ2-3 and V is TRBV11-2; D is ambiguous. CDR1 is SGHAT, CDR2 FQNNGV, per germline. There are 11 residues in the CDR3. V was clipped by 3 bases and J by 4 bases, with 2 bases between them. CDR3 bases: TGTGCCAGCAGCTTGCCAGATACGCAGTATTTT. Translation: CASSLPDTQYF.

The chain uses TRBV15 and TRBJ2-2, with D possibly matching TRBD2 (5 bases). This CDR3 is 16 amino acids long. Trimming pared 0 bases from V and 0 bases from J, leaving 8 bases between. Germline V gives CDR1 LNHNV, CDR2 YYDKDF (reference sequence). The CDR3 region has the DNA TGTGCCACCAGCAGAGATAAGGGAGCGAACACCGGGGAGCTGTTTTTT. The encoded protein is CATSRDKGANTGELFF.

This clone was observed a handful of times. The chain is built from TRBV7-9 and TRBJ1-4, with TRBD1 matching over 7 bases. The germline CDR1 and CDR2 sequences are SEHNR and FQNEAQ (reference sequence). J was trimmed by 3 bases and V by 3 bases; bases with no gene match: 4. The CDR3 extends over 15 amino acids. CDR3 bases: TGTGCCAGCAGCTTTCCGGGACAGCCTAATGAAAAACTGTTTTTT. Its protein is CASSFPGQPNEKLFF.

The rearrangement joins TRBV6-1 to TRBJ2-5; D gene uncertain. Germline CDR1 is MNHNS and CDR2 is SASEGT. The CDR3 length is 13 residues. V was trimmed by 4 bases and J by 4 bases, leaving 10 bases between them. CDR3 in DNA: TGTGCCAGCAGTGTGGGTCTGGGAGAGACCCAGTACTTC. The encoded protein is CASSVGLGETQYF.

Written as DNA, the CDR3 is TGTGCCAGCAGTTCCCCCCCGATACAAGAGACCCAGTACTTC. Translation gives CASSSPPIQETQYF. The chain employs TRBV6-5 and TRBJ2-5, with D uncertain. The CDR3 extends over 14 amino acids. Trimming cost V 4 bases and J 2 bases, with 11 bases left between them. Germline assignment: CDR1 MNHEY and CDR2 SVGAGI.

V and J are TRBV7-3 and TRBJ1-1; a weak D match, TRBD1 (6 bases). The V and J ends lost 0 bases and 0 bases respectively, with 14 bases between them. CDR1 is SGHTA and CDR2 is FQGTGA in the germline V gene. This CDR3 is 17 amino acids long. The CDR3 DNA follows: TGTGCCAGCAGCTTAACGGGGGCAGGGACGTTGAACACTGAAGCTTTCTTT. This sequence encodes CASSLTGAGTLNTEAFF.

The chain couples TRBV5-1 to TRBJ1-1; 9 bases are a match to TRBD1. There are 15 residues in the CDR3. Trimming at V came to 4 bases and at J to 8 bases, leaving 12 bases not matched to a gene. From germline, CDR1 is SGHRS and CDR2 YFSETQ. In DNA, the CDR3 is TGCGCCAGCAGCCGGGATGGGACAGGGTTTATCGAAGCTTTCTTT. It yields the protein CASSRDGTGFIEAFF. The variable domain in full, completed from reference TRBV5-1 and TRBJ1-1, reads KAGVTQTPRYLIKTRGQQVTLSCSPISGHRSVSWYQQTPGQGLQFLFEYFSETQRNKGNFPGRFSGRQFSNSRSEMNVSTLELGDSALYLCASSRDGTGFIEAFFGQGTRLTVV.

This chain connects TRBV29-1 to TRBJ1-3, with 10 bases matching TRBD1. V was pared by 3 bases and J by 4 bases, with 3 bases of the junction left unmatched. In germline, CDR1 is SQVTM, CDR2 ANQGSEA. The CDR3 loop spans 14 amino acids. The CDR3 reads CSVDGTGAGNTIYF. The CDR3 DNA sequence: TGCAGCGTTGACGGGACAGGGGCAGGAAACACCATATATTTT.

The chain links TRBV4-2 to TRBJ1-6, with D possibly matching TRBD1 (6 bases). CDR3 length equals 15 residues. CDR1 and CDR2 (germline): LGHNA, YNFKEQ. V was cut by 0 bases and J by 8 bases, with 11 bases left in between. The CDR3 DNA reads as TGTGCCAGCAGCCAAGATTTAGGACAGTATTCACCCCTCCACTTT. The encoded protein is CASSQDLGQYSPLHF.

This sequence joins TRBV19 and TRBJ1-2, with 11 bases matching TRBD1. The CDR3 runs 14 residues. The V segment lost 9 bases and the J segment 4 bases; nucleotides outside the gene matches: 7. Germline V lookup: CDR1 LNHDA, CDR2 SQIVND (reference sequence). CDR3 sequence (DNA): TGTGCCAGCACGCCCGGGACAGGGGGCTATGGCTACACCTTC. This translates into CASTPGTGGYGYTF. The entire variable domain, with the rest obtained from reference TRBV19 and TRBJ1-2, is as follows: DGGITQSPKYLFRKEGQNVTLSCEQNLNHDAMYWYRQDPGQGLRLIYYSQIVNDFQKGDIAEGYSVSREKKESFPLTVTSAQKNPTAFYLCASTPGTGGYGYTFGSGTRLTVV.

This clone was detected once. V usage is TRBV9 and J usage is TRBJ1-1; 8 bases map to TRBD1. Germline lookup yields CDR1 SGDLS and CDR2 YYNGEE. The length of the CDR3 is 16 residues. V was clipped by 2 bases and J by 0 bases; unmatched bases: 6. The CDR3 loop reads CASSVGQGGVNTEAFF. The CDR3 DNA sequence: TGTGCCAGCAGCGTCGGACAGGGTGGCGTGAACACTGAAGCTTTCTTT.

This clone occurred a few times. The CDR3 loop reads CASSQGYGYTF. The DNA for the CDR3 is TGTGCCAGCTCTCAGGGCTATGGCTACACCTTC. This sequence joins TRBV19 and TRBJ1-2; D possibly corresponds to TRBD1 (5 bases). V dropped 9 bases and J dropped 4 bases, with 9 bases sitting between them. This CDR3 region has 11 residues. Germline V CDR1 and CDR2: LNHDA, SQIVND (reference sequence).

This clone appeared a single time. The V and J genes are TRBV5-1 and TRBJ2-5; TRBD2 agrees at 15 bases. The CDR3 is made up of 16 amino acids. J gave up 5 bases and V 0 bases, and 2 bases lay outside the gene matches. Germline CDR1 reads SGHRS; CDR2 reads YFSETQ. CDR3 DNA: TGCGCCAGCAGCTTGGCCGGGACTAGCGGGAGGGAGACCCAGTACTTC. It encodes CASSLAGTSGRETQYF.

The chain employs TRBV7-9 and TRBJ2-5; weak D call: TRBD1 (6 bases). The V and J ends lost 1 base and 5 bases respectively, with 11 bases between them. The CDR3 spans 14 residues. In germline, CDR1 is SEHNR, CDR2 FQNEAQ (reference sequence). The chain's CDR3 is CASSLVTGVETQYF. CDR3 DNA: TGTGCCAGCAGCTTAGTGACAGGCGTGGAGACCCAGTACTTC. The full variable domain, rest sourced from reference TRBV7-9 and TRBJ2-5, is DTGVSQNPRHKITKRGQNVTFRCDPISEHNRLYWYRQTLGQGPEFLTYFQNEAQLEKSRLLSDRFSAERPKGSFSTLEIQRTEQGDSAMYLCASSLVTGVETQYFGPGTRLLVL.

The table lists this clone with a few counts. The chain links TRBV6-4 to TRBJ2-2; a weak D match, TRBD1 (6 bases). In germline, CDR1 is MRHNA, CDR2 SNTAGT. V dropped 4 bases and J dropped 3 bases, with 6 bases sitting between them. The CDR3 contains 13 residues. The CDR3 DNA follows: TGTGCCAGCAGTGCAGGGGACACCGGGGAGCTGTTTTTT. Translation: CASSAGDTGELFF.

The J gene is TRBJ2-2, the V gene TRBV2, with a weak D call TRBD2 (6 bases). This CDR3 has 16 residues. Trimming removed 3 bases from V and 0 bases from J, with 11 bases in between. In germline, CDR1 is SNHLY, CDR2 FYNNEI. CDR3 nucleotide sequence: TGTGCCAGCAGTGAGATCGGGAGATCGAACACCGGGGAGCTGTTTTTT. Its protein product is CASSEIGRSNTGELFF.

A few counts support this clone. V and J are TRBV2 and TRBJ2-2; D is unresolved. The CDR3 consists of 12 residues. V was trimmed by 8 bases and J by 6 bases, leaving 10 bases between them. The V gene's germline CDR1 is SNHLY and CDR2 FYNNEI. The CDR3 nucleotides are TGTGCCAGCGGCCCAGCGCCCGGGGAGCTGTTTTTT. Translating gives CASGPAPGELFF.

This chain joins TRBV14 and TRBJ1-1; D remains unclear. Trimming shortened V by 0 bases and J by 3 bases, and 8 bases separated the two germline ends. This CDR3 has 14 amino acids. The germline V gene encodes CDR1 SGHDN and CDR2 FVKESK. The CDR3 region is CASSQDGYYTEAFF. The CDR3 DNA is TGTGCCAGCAGCCAAGACGGGTATTACACTGAAGCTTTCTTT.

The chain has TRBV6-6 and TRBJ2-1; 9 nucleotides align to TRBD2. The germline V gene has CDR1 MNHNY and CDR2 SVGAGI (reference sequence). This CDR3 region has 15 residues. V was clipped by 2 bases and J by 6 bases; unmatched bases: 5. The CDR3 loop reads CASSYVAGASNEQFF. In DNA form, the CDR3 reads TGTGCCAGCAGTTACGTAGCGGGGGCCTCCAATGAGCAGTTCTTC.

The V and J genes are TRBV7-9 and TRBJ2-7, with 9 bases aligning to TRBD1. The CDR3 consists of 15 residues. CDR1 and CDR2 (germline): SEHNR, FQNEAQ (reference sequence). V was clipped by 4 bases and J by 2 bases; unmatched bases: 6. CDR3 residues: CASSSNRDRAYEQYF. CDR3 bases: TGTGCCAGCAGCTCAAACCGGGACAGGGCCTACGAGCAGTACTTC.